The present entry profiles one T cell receptor beta chain with its context. The sample belongs to a study of control samples from healthy donors and cancer patients. Sequencing was performed with immunoSEQ multiplex PCR; in TCRdb, only in-frame clones are kept and a portion is missing. Among tens of thousands of clones listed, 94% were seen once. The CDR3 is 13 residues long. The sequenced sample was blood. This chain links TRBV21-1 with TRBJ1-3. TRBV21-1 is termed a pseudogene. The receptor was isolated from a man between 25 and 39 years old in good health. DNA of the CDR3: TGTGCCAGCAACGCCGGGGGAGGAAACACCATATATTTT. Translated: CASNAGGGNTIYF.